A single sample is the source of the 23 T cell receptor beta chains below, sequenced in a study of early stage breast cancer tumors. TCRdb's table, derived via immunoSEQ multiplex PCR, lists solely in-frame clones and lacks some. The profile shows 25,000 to 35,000 clones, almost 85% of them singletons. The sample taken for sequencing was blood. All receptors come from a person aged 45 to 60 with breast cancer.

The chain combines TRBV18 with TRBJ2-7, with D perhaps TRBD1 (6 bases). In germline, CDR1 is KGHSH, CDR2 LQKENI. Trimming pared 4 bases from V and 2 bases from J, leaving 15 bases between. The CDR3 covers 15 residues. CDR3 nucleotide sequence: TGTGCCAGCTCACTTGTCCGGGACATTGCCTACGAGCAGTACTTC. This translates into CASSLVRDIAYEQYF.

The CDR3 sequence: CASSVGEIQYEQYF. The CDR3, as DNA: TGTGCCAGCAGCGTAGGGGAGATCCAATACGAGCAGTACTTC. The chain recombines TRBV9 with TRBJ2-7; D might be TRBD2 (5 bases). Trimming shortened V by 0 bases and J by 4 bases, and 11 bases separated the two germline ends. The length of the CDR3 is 14 residues. Germline V gene sequence: CDR1 SGDLS, CDR2 YYNGEE.

This clone has only a few counts. This rearrangement joins TRBV7-8 to TRBJ2-1; tentatively, D is TRBD1 or TRBD2 (7 bases each). CDR1 and CDR2 from the germline V gene are SGHVS and FQNEAQ. The CDR3 runs 14 residues. The V gene lost 4 bases and the J gene lost 6 bases, with 13 bases spanning the gap. CDR3 sequence (DNA): TGTGCCAGCAGCTGGGGGGGACAGACCAATGAGCAGTTCTTC. The encoded protein is CASSWGGQTNEQFF.

The rearrangement links TRBV13 to TRBJ2-1; D call uncertain. Trimming took 5 bases from V and 9 from J, leaving 17 bases between them. The germline gives CDR1 PRHDT, CDR2 FYEKMQ (reference sequence). The CDR3 is made up of 14 amino acids. The CDR3 sequence: CASSAWAEIPEQFF. CDR3 DNA: TGTGCCAGCAGCGCCTGGGCGGAAATCCCTGAGCAGTTCTTC.

Only one count was recorded for this clone. The genes are TRBV5-1 and TRBJ2-5, with TRBD2 matching 11 bases. CDR3 length: 15 residues. Losses at the gene ends were 4 bases for V and 5 bases for J; bases not matched to a gene: 7. Germline V gene data show CDR1 as SGHRS and CDR2 as YFSETQ. The CDR3 loop reads CASSPLTSGAETQYF. The DNA for the CDR3 is TGCGCCAGCAGCCCACTGACTAGCGGGGCGGAGACCCAGTACTTC.

This clone came up a few times. The V gene is TRBV14, the J gene TRBJ2-7; D gene uncertain. Per germline, CDR1 SGHDN and CDR2 FVKESK. V dropped 0 bases and J dropped 7 bases, with 10 bases sitting between them. This CDR3 spans 13 amino acids. Here the CDR3 reads CASSQDLVREQYF. As DNA, the CDR3 is TGTGCCAGCAGCCAAGACTTGGTTCGGGAGCAGTACTTC. Variable domain in full (rest from reference TRBV14 and TRBJ2-7): EAGVTQFPSHSVIEKGQTVTLRCDPISGHDNLYWYRRVMGKEIKFLLHFVKESKQDESGMPNNRFLAERTGGTYSTLKVQPAELEDSGVYFCASSQDLVREQYFGPGTRLTVT.

The chain recombines TRBV7-2 with TRBJ2-7; TRBD2 aligns across 7 bases. There are 15 residues in the CDR3. Unmatched junction bases numbered 13, after V lost 5 bases and J lost 6 bases. Germline V gene data show CDR1 as SGHTA and CDR2 as FQGNSA. The CDR3 coding sequence is TGTGCCAGCAGCCTCCCGGGCGGGGGAACTCGCGAGCAGTACTTC. It yields the protein CASSLPGGGTREQYF.

This clone was counted only a few times. Here the CDR3 reads CASRPTGGGYNEQFF. CDR3 coding DNA: TGCGCCAGCAGACCGACAGGGGGCGGCTACAATGAGCAGTTCTTC. The V gene is TRBV5-1, the J gene TRBJ2-1; 10 nucleotides match TRBD1. The CDR3 is 15 residues long. Per germline, CDR1 SGHRS and CDR2 YFSETQ. Unmatched junction bases numbered 5, after V lost 5 bases and J lost 3 bases.

The chain couples TRBV29-1 to TRBJ2-7; TRBD1 might be the D (6 bases). Germline V gene lookup returns CDR1 SQVTM and CDR2 ANQGSEA. Trimming removed 5 bases at V and 3 bases at J, with 20 bases between. The CDR3 loop spans 15 amino acids. CDR3 loop: CSVTSQGDPYYEQYF. As DNA, the CDR3 is TGCAGCGTTACCTCACAGGGAGATCCCTACTACGAGCAGTACTTC.

The chain uses TRBV7-9 and TRBJ2-5; tentative D call: TRBD2 (6 bases). Trimming took 2 bases from V and 1 from J, leaving 14 bases between them. This CDR3 is 16 amino acids long. The V gene's germline CDR1 is SEHNR and CDR2 FQNEAQ (reference sequence). CDR3 protein: CASSLFLAAAQETQYF. The CDR3 DNA is TGTGCCAGCAGCTTATTTTTAGCGGCGGCCCAAGAGACCCAGTACTTC. The full variable domain, its missing parts supplied by reference TRBV7-9 and TRBJ2-5, is DTGVSQNPRHKITKRGQNVTFRCDPISEHNRLYWYRQTLGQGPEFLTYFQNEAQLEKSRLLSDRFSAERPKGSFSTLEIQRTEQGDSAMYLCASSLFLAAAQETQYFGPGTRLLVL.

In its sample, this clone was seen once. The gene calls are TRBV7-2 and TRBJ2-1; TRBD2 matches at 8 bases. V gave up 2 bases and J gave up 8 bases; unmatched junction bases: 14. CDR3 length: 17 amino acids. Germline CDR1 SGHTA, CDR2 FQGNSA. CDR3 sequence reads: CASSLRSGRAVDYEQFF. For the CDR3, the DNA is TGTGCCAGCAGCTTAAGGTCCGGGAGGGCCGTGGACTATGAGCAGTTCTTC.

The V and J genes are TRBV7-3 and TRBJ1-5; 10 nucleotides agree with TRBD1. The CDR3 runs to 15 residues. V shed 3 bases and J 6 bases; nucleotides not matched to a gene: 5. The germline V gene encodes CDR1 SGHTA and CDR2 FQGTGA. CDR3 DNA sequence: TGTGCCAGCAGCTTGGACAGGGGGTTCGGTCAGCCCCAGCATTTT. Translation: CASSLDRGFGQPQHF.

The J gene is TRBJ2-7, the V gene TRBV11-1; a weak D match, TRBD2 (6 bases). The CDR3 consists of 14 residues. The ends were cut back, 4 bases at V and 0 bases at J, with 10 bases in the middle. Germline loops: CDR1 SGHAT, CDR2 FQDESV (reference sequence). CDR3 sequence (DNA): TGTGCCAGCAGCTCGGGACTCAACTCCTACGAGCAGTACTTC. The encoded protein is CASSSGLNSYEQYF.

This chain connects TRBV18 to TRBJ1-1, with D uncertain. The length of the CDR3 is 13 residues. CDR1 and CDR2 (germline): KGHSH, LQKENI. V lost 2 bases to trimming and J lost 2 bases, with 6 bases between them. As DNA, the CDR3 is TGTGCCAGCTCACCAAAGGGTAACACTGAAGCTTTCTTT. The encoded protein is CASSPKGNTEAFF.

This chain connects TRBV5-1 to TRBJ2-3, with a tentative D call TRBD1 (5 bases). From germline, CDR1 is SGHRS and CDR2 YFSETQ. The V end lost 0 bases, the J end lost 3 bases, and 8 bases lay between the germline ends. CDR3 length: 14 residues. The CDR3 nucleotides read TGCGCCAGCAGCTTGGCGACAGTGACAGATACGCAGTATTTT. As protein: CASSLATVTDTQYF.

The rearrangement links TRBV18 to TRBJ1-1, with a tentative D call TRBD1 (5 bases). Deletions cut 3 bases from V and 1 base from J, with 12 bases between. Germline-derived CDR1 and CDR2 are KGHSH and LQKENI. The CDR3 is 15 residues long. CDR3 region: CASSPGGGGNTEAFF. CDR3 DNA sequence: TGTGCCAGCTCACCCGGTGGCGGGGGGAACACTGAAGCTTTCTTT.

This rearrangement joins TRBV19 to TRBJ1-1; no clear D gene. The CDR3 is 13 amino acids. V lost 9 bases and J lost 3, with 14 bases in between. CDR1 is LNHDA and CDR2 is SQIVND in the germline V gene (reference sequence). CDR3 nucleotide sequence: TGTGCCAGCCGAGGGATAACCGACACTGAAGCTTTCTTT. Encoded protein: CASRGITDTEAFF.

The gene calls are TRBV27 and TRBJ1-2, with a possible D match to TRBD1 (5 bases). V was clipped by 8 bases and J by 2 bases, with 21 bases between them. Germline lookup yields CDR1 MNHEY and CDR2 SMNVEV (reference sequence). The CDR3 sequence is 16 residues long. The CDR3 here is CASASNRGYPNYGYTF. DNA of the CDR3: TGTGCCAGCGCGAGTAATCGGGGGTACCCAAACTATGGCTACACCTTC.

The chain uses TRBV6-5 and TRBJ2-7; D is perhaps TRBD2 (5 bases). The CDR3 is made up of 12 amino acids. The germline gives CDR1 MNHEY, CDR2 SVGAGI. The ends were cut back, 7 bases at V and 3 bases at J, with 10 bases in the middle. CDR3 sequence: CASNGRDYEQYF. In DNA form, the CDR3 reads TGTGCCAGCAACGGACGGGACTACGAGCAGTACTTC.

The rearrangement uses TRBV9 and TRBJ1-3; maybe TRBD1 (5 bases). V shed 4 bases and J shed 0 bases, with 14 bases lying between them. From germline, CDR1 is SGDLS and CDR2 YYNGEE. The CDR3 is 16 residues long. The CDR3 sequence: CASSQGGRISGNTIYF. The CDR3 bases are TGTGCCAGCAGCCAGGGAGGTAGGATCTCTGGAAACACCATATATTTT.

V is TRBV5-4 and J is TRBJ2-7; no reliable D call. This CDR3 is 13 amino acids long. Trimming took off 5 bases at V and 0 bases at J, with 9 bases between the two ends. CDR1 is SGHNT and CDR2 is YYREEE in the germline V gene (reference sequence). In DNA, the CDR3 is TGTGCCAGCAGTACAAGTCTCTCCTACGAGCAGTACTTC. Residues: CASSTSLSYEQYF.

The gene calls are TRBV4-1 and TRBJ1-2; perhaps TRBD1 as D (6 bases). V was clipped by 0 bases and J by 7 bases, with 21 bases between them. The germline V gene has CDR1 MGHRA and CDR2 YSYEKL. The CDR3 length is 17 residues. CDR3 residues: CASSQDFDRGAPRGYTF. The CDR3 DNA reads as TGCGCCAGCAGCCAAGATTTCGATAGGGGGGCGCCGCGTGGCTACACCTTC.

The gene calls are TRBV6-6 and TRBJ1-2; D is ambiguous. Germline CDR1 and CDR2: MNHNY and SVGAGI (reference sequence). V was pared by 6 bases and J by 5 bases, with 22 bases between. The CDR3 contains 16 residues. This chain's CDR3 is CASRDSGLPLEYGYTF. The CDR3 nucleotides read TGTGCCAGCAGAGATTCCGGATTACCCTTGGAATATGGCTACACCTTC.